The 21 T cell receptor beta chains reported below all come from one sample, sequenced in a study of T-cell memory formation after mild COVID-19. TCRdb re-called the 5' RACE reads through MiXCR, storing one row per CDR3 protein. This table has 200,000 to 250,000 distinct CDR3 sequences, about 9.2% appearing once. Sequencing used PBMCs or a T cell subset sorted from them (not recorded which). All receptors come from a man aged 18 to 35 who had mild COVID-19 (a few samples of this study predate the infection). Cell type and time point are not known.

This clonotype was observed a few times. V and J are TRBV28 and TRBJ2-5; D is possibly TRBD1 (6 bases). The CDR3 sequence is 13 residues long. Trimming cost V 7 bases and J 8 bases, with 17 bases left between them. The V gene's germline CDR1 is MDHEN and CDR2 SYDVKM. The CDR3 reads CASMQGPRGTQYF. The CDR3 region has the DNA TGTGCCAGCATGCAGGGCCCCAGGGGAACCCAGTACTTC.

This clonotype was observed many times. V is TRBV4-2 and J is TRBJ2-7; D gene unclear. This CDR3 is built from 17 residues. V lost 0 bases, J lost 1 base, and 16 bases lay in between. Germline CDR1 and CDR2: LGHNA and YNFKEQ. The CDR3 nucleotides read TGTGCCAGCAGCCAAGATGCACAGTACTTTAATTCCTACGAGCAGTACTTC. It codes for CASSQDAQYFNSYEQYF.

This clonotype has a count of ten or more. The chain has TRBV7-2 and TRBJ2-7; TRBD2 matches at 7 bases. Trimming took 5 bases from V and 1 from J; bases not matched to a gene: 8. CDR1 SGHTA and CDR2 FQGNSA come from the germline V gene. The CDR3 sequence is 15 residues long. CDR3 in DNA: TGTGCCAGCAGCCCGCGAGCGGGGCAATCCTACGAGCAGTACTTC. Translation gives CASSPRAGQSYEQYF.

This clonotype was detected a few times. The rearrangement links TRBV5-1 to TRBJ2-3, with D tentatively TRBD2 (7 bases). The CDR3 covers 14 residues. The V gene lost 3 bases and the J gene lost 5 bases, with 13 bases spanning the gap. CDR1 and CDR2 from the germline V gene are SGHRS and YFSETQ. CDR3 in DNA: TGCGCCAGCAGCTCCCTAGGGGGGGAAGATACGCAGTATTTT. It codes for CASSSLGGEDTQYF.

This clonotype was seen more than once but under ten times. The V and J genes are TRBV29-1 and TRBJ1-5; possibly TRBD1 for D (5 bases). CDR1 and CDR2 (germline): SQVTM, ANQGSEA. Trimming left V 4 bases short and J 5 bases short, with 12 bases between. This CDR3 has 13 amino acids. CDR3 sequence (DNA): TGCAGCGTTGGTTTTGGGGGGGATCAGCCCCAGCATTTT. Amino acids: CSVGFGGDQPQHF.

This clonotype has ten or more counts. The rearrangement uses TRBV7-2 and TRBJ2-3; no clear D. Germline V gene sequence: CDR1 SGHTA, CDR2 FQGNSA. The V end lost 4 bases, the J end lost 1 base, and 18 bases lay between the germline ends. The CDR3 is made up of 17 amino acids. The CDR3 is CASSSAWMNRGTDTQYF. CDR3 DNA: TGTGCCAGCAGCTCCGCTTGGATGAACCGAGGCACAGATACGCAGTATTTT.

This sequence joins TRBV12-3 or TRBV12-4 and TRBJ2-1; perhaps TRBD1 as D (6 bases). The CDR3 totals 13 residues. The V gene lost 2 bases and the J gene lost 7 bases, with 9 bases spanning the gap. Here the CDR3 reads CASSLQGRNEQFF. CDR3 DNA sequence: TGTGCCAGCAGTTTACAGGGGCGGAATGAGCAGTTCTTC.

This clonotype was counted only a few times. The rearrangement uses TRBV4-1 and TRBJ2-1; 9 bases map to TRBD1. V shed 4 bases and J 7 bases; nucleotides not matched to a gene: 8. The CDR3 length is 15 residues. Looked up from germline, CDR1 is MGHRA and CDR2 is YSYEKL. CDR3 protein: CASSLPGTGYNEQFF. In DNA, the CDR3 is TGCGCCAGCAGCCTCCCCGGGACAGGGTATAATGAGCAGTTCTTC.

The V call is TRBV28, the J call TRBJ2-7, with 8 bases matching TRBD1. With V trimmed by 4 bases and J by 3 bases, 8 bases remained unmatched. Per germline, CDR1 MDHEN and CDR2 SYDVKM. This CDR3 has 15 amino acids. DNA for the CDR3: TGTGCCAGCAGTTCTAACAGGGGGTTTGACTACGAGCAGTACGTC. Its translation: CASSSNRGFDYEQYV.

The table lists this clonotype with a few counts. This chain joins TRBV5-6 and TRBJ2-4, with a tentative D call TRBD1 (5 bases). The CDR3 is 15 amino acids. Germline V CDR1 and CDR2: SGHDT, YYEEEE. V lost 5 bases and J 6 bases, leaving 18 bases between the germline ends. The CDR3, as DNA: TGTGCCAGCAGGATAATACTTGGGGCGGCAAACATTCAGTACTTC. This gives the protein CASRIILGAANIQYF.

As to this clonotype: Possible read error: a much larger clone is one base away. The chain employs TRBV6-2 or TRBV6-3 and TRBJ1-2; TRBD1 is a possible D gene (6 bases). The V gene lost 7 bases and the J gene lost 2 bases, with 23 bases spanning the gap. Looked up from germline, CDR1 is MNHEY and CDR2 is SVGEGT. This CDR3 is 17 amino acids long. This chain's CDR3 is CASTQGSNPTVNYGYTF. CDR3 DNA sequence: TGTGCCAGCACCCAGGGGAGTAATCCGACAGTGAACTATGGCTACACCTTC.

The chain couples TRBV28 to TRBJ1-2, with D uncertain. CDR3 size: 13 residues. V shed 7 bases and J shed 0 bases, with 9 bases lying between them. Per the germline V gene, CDR1 is MDHEN and CDR2 is SYDVKM. This CDR3 reads CASNLQPNYGYTF. The CDR3 DNA is TGTGCCAGCAATCTACAGCCTAACTATGGCTACACCTTC.

This clonotype appeared a few times. This chain joins TRBV11-3 and TRBJ2-2, with D possibly matching TRBD2 (6 bases). Between the trimmed V and J ends, which lost 0 bases and 2 bases, there was a span of 10 bases. CDR1 and CDR2 (germline): SGHNT, YENEEA. The CDR3 spans 16 residues. This CDR3 reads CASSLERGYNTGELFF. The DNA for the CDR3 is TGTGCCAGCAGCTTAGAGCGGGGATATAACACCGGGGAGCTGTTTTTT. Full variable domain (outside the CDR3, taken from reference TRBV11-3 and TRBJ2-2): EAGVVQSPRYKIIEKKQPVAFWCNPISGHNTLYWYLQNLGQGPELLIRYENEEAVDDSQLPKDRFSAERLKGVDSTLKIQPAELGDSAVYLCASSLERGYNTGELFFGEGSRLTVL.

The chain is built from TRBV30 and TRBJ2-1; possibly TRBD1 or TRBD2 for D (5 bases each). Trimming cost V 0 bases and J 10 bases, with 13 bases left between them. The CDR3 is 13 amino acids. CDR1 and CDR2 from the germline V gene are GTSNPN and SVGIG (reference sequence). The CDR3 region has the DNA TGTGCCTGGAGTGTCGCTATGGGGACCGAGCAGTTCTTC. This codes for CAWSVAMGTEQFF.

The rearrangement uses TRBV7-9 and TRBJ2-1, with no clear D. V lost 6 bases to trimming and J lost 2 bases, with 17 bases between them. The CDR3 length is 16 residues. The germline V gene encodes CDR1 SEHNR and CDR2 FQNEAQ (reference sequence). The CDR3 sequence is CASSSGRVVTYNEQFF. The CDR3 DNA sequence: TGTGCCAGCAGTTCCGGAAGGGTCGTAACCTACAATGAGCAGTTCTTC.

This clonotype was observed a handful of times. The V call is TRBV18, the J call TRBJ1-1; D call uncertain. The CDR3 extends over 11 amino acids. Per germline, CDR1 KGHSH and CDR2 LQKENI. Trimming removed 6 bases at V and 1 base at J, with 3 bases between. The CDR3 coding sequence is TGTGCCAGCTCCTGGAACACTGAAGCTTTCTTT. Translation gives CASSWNTEAFF.

The chain is built from TRBV10-3 and TRBJ2-7, with 9 positions matching TRBD2. The V and J ends lost 10 bases and 0 bases, in that order; junction bases with no gene match: 13. Germline values: CDR1 ENHRY, CDR2 SYGVKD. The CDR3 length is 16 residues. The CDR3: CATWNSAGGYSYEQYF. CDR3 sequence (DNA): TGTGCCACCTGGAATTCAGCGGGGGGTTACTCCTACGAGCAGTACTTC.

This clonotype has at least ten counts. The V and J genes are TRBV28 and TRBJ1-3; perhaps TRBD1 as D (5 bases). In germline, CDR1 is MDHEN, CDR2 SYDVKM. This CDR3 is 17 amino acids long. Trimming cost V 5 bases and J 2 bases, with 19 bases left between them. Written as DNA, the CDR3 is TGTGCCAGCAGTCCCCGCTTCTATCAAGGGGCTGGAAACACCATATATTTT. Translating gives CASSPRFYQGAGNTIYF.

The rearrangement uses TRBV5-1 and TRBJ1-4; D is ambiguous. V shed 6 bases and J shed 7 bases, with 13 bases lying between them. CDR1 and CDR2 from the germline V gene are SGHRS and YFSETQ. This CDR3 has 13 residues. The CDR3, as DNA: TGCGCCAGCAACCGTCTGGCGGGTGAAAAACTGTTTTTT. It translates to CASNRLAGEKLFF.

This chain connects TRBV7-9 to TRBJ1-2; TRBD1 might be the D (5 bases). Between the trimmed V and J ends, which lost 0 bases and 7 bases, there was a span of 12 bases. Germline CDR1 is SEHNR and CDR2 is FQNEAQ (reference sequence). This CDR3 contains 14 residues. CDR3 bases: TGTGCCAGCAGCTTAGCTGCGGGGACCTCTGGCTACACCTTC. Encoded protein: CASSLAAGTSGYTF.

This clonotype was detected only a few times. The chain carries TRBV12-3 or TRBV12-4 and TRBJ2-1; 8 bases align to TRBD1. The CDR3 is 14 residues long. Losses at the gene ends were 1 base for V and 10 bases for J; bases not matched to a gene: 6. CDR3 loop: CASSLDQGAGEQFF. The CDR3 coding sequence is TGTGCCAGCAGTTTAGATCAGGGGGCAGGAGAGCAGTTCTTC.